The entry below gives a single T cell receptor (beta chain) sequence along with its context. These data belong to a study of blood T cell repertoires in COVID-19. The overall study: Material from acute and convalescent COVID-19 was sourced from the United States, Italy and Spain. PBMCs, B-cell-depleted T cells, or T cells were the source of the cDNA or gDNA that made up the material.

Original methodology: Reference gene primer amplification in the assay estimated nucleated cell counts. Using immunoSEQ multiplex PCR, the repertoire was profiled, and TCRdb retains in-frame clones only, with some absent. The V and J calls and clone size are taken from that table; D and trimming were inferred from the DNA. The data show under 250,000 clones, around four fifths seen once. From germline, CDR1 is SGDLS and CDR2 YYNGEE. This CDR3 has 13 residues. Trimming removed 7 bases from V and 7 bases from J, with 15 bases in between. The sequence derives from a woman in her fifties or sixties with acute or convalescent COVID-19. The specimen sequenced was peripheral blood. The chain couples TRBV9 to TRBJ2-1, with D possibly being TRBD2 (6 bases). The CDR3 region is CASGTTGGNEQFF. CDR3 DNA sequence: TGTGCCAGCGGGACGACCGGGGGTAATGAGCAGTTCTTC. Using reference TRBV9 and TRBJ2-1 for the parts outside the CDR3, the full variable domain is DSGVTQTPKHLITATGQRVTLRCSPRSGDLSVYWYQQSLDQGLQFLIQYYNGEERAKGNILERFSAQQFPDLHSELNLSSLELGDSALYFCASGTTGGNEQFFGPGTRLTVL.